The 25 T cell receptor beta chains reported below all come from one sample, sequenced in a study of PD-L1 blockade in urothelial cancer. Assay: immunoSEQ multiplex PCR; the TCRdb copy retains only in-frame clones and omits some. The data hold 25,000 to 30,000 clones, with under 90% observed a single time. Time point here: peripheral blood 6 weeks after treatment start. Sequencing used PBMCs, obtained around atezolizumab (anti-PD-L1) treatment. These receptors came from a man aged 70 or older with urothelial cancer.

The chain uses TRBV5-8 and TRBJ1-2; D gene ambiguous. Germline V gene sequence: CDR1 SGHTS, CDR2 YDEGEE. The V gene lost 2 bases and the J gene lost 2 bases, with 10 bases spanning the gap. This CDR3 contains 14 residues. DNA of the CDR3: TGTGCCAGCAGCTTCCGGGAGAAAAACTATGGCTACACCTTC. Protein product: CASSFREKNYGYTF.

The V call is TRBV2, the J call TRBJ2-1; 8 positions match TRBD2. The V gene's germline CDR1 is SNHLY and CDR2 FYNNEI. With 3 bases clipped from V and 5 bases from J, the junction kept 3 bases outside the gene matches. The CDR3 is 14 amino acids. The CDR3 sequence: CASSESGGNNEQFF. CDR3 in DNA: TGTGCCAGCAGTGAGAGCGGGGGAAACAATGAGCAGTTCTTC.

CDR3 DNA sequence: TGTGCCAGCAGCTTATCAAGCAGGAACGACTATGGCTACACCTTC. Translation: CASSLSSRNDYGYTF. The chain has TRBV7-2 and TRBJ1-2; the D is unclear. Deletions cut 2 bases from V and 3 bases from J, with 13 bases between. CDR3 length: 15 residues. Germline CDR1 reads SGHTA; CDR2 reads FQGNSA.

CDR3: CASSLSGDSYGYTF. The DNA of the CDR3 is TGTGCCAGCAGTTTATCAGGGGATAGCTATGGCTACACCTTC. The chain recombines TRBV28 with TRBJ1-2, with D possibly being TRBD1 (6 bases). Per the germline V gene, CDR1 is MDHEN and CDR2 is SYDVKM. This CDR3 comprises 14 residues. Trimming shortened V by 1 base and J by 4 bases, and 10 bases separated the two germline ends.

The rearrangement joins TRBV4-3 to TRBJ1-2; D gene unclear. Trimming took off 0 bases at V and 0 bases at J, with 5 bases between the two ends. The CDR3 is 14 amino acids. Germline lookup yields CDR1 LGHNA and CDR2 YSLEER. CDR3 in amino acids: CASSQEQTNYGYTF. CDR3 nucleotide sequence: TGCGCCAGCAGCCAAGAACAAACTAACTATGGCTACACCTTC.

In DNA form, the CDR3 reads TGTGCCAGCAGTTTAGGAGCTCCCTATGGCTACACCTTC. Its translation: CASSLGAPYGYTF. The V call is TRBV28, the J call TRBJ1-2; D is unclear. Germline V CDR1 and CDR2: MDHEN, SYDVKM. The V end was cut by 2 bases, the J end by 4 bases, with 8 bases between. CDR3 size: 13 residues.

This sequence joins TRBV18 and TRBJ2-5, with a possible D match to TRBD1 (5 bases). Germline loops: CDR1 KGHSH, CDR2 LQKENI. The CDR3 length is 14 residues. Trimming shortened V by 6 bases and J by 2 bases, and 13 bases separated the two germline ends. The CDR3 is CASSPITGQETQYF. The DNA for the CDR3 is TGTGCCAGCTCCCCCATCACAGGACAAGAGACCCAGTACTTC.

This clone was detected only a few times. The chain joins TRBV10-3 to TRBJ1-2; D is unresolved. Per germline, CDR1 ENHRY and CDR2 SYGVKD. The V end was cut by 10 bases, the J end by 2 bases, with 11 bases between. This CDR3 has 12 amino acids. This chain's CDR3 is CATRDTNYGYTF. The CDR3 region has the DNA TGTGCCACGCGAGACACAAACTATGGCTACACCTTC.

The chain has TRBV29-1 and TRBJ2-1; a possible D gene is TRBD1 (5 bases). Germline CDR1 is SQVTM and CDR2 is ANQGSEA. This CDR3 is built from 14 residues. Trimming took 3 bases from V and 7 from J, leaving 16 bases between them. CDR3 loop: CSVDYGRVTNEQFF. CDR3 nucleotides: TGCAGCGTTGATTATGGCAGGGTAACAAATGAGCAGTTCTTC.

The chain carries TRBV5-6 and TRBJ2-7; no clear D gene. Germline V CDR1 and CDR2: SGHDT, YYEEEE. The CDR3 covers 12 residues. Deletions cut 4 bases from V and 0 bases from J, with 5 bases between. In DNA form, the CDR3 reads TGTGCCAGCAGCCGGGTCTCCTACGAGCAGTACTTC. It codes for CASSRVSYEQYF.

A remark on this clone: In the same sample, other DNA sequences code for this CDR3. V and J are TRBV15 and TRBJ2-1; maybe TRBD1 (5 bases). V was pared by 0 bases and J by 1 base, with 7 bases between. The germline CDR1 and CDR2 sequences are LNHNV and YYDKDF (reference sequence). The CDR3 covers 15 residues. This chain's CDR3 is CATSRERGSYNEQFF. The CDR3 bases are TGTGCCACCAGCAGAGAAAGGGGTTCCTACAATGAGCAGTTCTTC. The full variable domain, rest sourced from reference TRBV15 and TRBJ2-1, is DAMVIQNPRYQVTQFGKPVTLSCSQTLNHNVMYWYQQKSSQAPKLLFHYYDKDFNNEADTPDNFQSRRPNTSFCFLDIRSPGLGDTAMYLCATSRERGSYNEQFFGPGTRLTVL.

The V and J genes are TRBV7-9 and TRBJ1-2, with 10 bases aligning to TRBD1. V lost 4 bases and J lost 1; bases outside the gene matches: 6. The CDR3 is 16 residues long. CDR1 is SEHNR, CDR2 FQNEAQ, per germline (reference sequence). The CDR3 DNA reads TGTGCCAGCAGCTCGGACAGGGGGATCCGTAACTATGGCTACACCTTC. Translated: CASSSDRGIRNYGYTF. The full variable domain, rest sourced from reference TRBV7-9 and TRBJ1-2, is DTGVSQNPRHKITKRGQNVTFRCDPISEHNRLYWYRQTLGQGPEFLTYFQNEAQLEKSRLLSDRFSAERPKGSFSTLEIQRTEQGDSAMYLCASSSDRGIRNYGYTFGSGTRLTVV.

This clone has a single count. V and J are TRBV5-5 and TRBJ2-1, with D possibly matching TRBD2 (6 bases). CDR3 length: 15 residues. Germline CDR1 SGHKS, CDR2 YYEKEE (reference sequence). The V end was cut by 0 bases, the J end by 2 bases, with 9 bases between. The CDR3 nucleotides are TGTGCCAGCAGCTTGGCCCGGGAGACCTACAATGAGCAGTTCTTC. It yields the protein CASSLARETYNEQFF.

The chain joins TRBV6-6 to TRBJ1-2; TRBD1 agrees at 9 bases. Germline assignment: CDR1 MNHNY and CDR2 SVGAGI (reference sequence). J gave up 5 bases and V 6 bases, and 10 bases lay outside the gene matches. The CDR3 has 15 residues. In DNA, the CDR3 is TGTGCCAGCAGCACCGCCGGGACAGGGAGTTATGGCTACACCTTC. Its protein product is CASSTAGTGSYGYTF.

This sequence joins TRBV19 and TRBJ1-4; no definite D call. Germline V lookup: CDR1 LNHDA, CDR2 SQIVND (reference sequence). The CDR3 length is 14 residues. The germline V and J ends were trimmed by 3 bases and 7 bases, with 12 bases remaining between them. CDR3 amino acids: CASSIGRESEKLFF. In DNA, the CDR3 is TGTGCCAGTAGTATCGGGAGGGAGAGTGAAAAACTGTTTTTT.

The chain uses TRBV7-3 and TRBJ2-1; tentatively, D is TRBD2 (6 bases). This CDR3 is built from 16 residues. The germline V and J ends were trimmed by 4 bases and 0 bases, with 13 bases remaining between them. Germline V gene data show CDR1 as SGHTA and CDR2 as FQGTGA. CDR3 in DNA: TGTGCCAGCAGCTCAGCGGGCGCTAGCTCCTACAATGAGCAGTTCTTC. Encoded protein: CASSSAGASSYNEQFF. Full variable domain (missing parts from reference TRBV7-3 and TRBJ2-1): GAGVSQTPSNKVTEKGKYVELRCDPISGHTALYWYRQSLGQGPEFLIYFQGTGAADDSGLPNDRFFAVRPEGSVSTLKIQRTERGDSAVYLCASSSAGASSYNEQFFGPGTRLTVL.

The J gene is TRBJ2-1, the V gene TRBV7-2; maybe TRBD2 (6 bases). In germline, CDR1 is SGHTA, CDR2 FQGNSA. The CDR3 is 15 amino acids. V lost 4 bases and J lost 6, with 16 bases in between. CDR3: CASSSQAPGLNEQFF. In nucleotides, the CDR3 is TGTGCCAGCAGCTCCCAAGCGCCGGGACTCAATGAGCAGTTCTTC. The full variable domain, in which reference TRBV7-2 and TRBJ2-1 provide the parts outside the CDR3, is GAGVSQSPSNKVTEKGKDVELRCDPISGHTALYWYRQSLGQGLEFLIYFQGNSAPDKSGLPSDRFSAERTGGSVSTLTIQRTQQEDSAVYLCASSSQAPGLNEQFFGPGTRLTVL.

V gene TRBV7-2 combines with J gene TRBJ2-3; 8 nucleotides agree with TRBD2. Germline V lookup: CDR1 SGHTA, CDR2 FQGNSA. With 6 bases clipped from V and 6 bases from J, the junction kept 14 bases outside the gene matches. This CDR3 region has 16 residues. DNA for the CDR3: TGTGCCAGCAGTTACCTCTCCGGGGGGGCGAGGGATACGCAGTATTTT. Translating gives CASSYLSGGARDTQYF.

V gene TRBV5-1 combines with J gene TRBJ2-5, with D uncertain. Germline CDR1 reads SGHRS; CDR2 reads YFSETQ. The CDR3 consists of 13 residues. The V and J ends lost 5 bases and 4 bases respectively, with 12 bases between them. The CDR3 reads CASSFPTGETQYF. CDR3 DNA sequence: TGCGCCAGCAGTTTCCCGACGGGAGAGACCCAGTACTTC.

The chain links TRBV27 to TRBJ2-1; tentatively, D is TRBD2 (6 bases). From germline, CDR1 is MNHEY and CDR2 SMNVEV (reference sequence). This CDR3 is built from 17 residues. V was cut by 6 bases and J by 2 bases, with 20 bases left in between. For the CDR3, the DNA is TGTGCCAGCAGATTCTCGCGGGGCAGGGCACCCTACAATGAGCAGTTCTTC. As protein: CASRFSRGRAPYNEQFF.

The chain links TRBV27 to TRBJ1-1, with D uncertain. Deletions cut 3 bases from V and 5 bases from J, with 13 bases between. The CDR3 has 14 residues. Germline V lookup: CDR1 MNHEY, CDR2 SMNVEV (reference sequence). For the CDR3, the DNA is TGTGCCAGCAGTTTCGGGCGGGGTAGGACTGAAGCTTTCTTT. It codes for CASSFGRGRTEAFF.

The CDR3 loop reads CASSLGQGASEAFF. Written as DNA, the CDR3 is TGTGCCAGCAGCCTCGGACAGGGGGCGTCTGAAGCTTTCTTT. The chain links TRBV7-2 to TRBJ1-1, with 11 bases identical to TRBD1. The CDR3 is 14 residues long. The V segment lost 5 bases and the J segment 6 bases; nucleotides outside the gene matches: 5. CDR1 SGHTA and CDR2 FQGNSA come from the germline V gene.

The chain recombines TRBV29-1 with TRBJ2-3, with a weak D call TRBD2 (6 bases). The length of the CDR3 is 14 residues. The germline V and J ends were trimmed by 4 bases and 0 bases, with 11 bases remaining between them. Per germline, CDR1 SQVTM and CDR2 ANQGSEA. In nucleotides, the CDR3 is TGCAGCGTTGCCGGGAGATCTAGCACAGATACGCAGTATTTT. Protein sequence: CSVAGRSSTDTQYF.

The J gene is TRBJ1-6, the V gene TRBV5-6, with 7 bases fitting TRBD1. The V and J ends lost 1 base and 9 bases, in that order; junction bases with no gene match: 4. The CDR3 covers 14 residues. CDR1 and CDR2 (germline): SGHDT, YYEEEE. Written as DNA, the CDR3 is TGTGCCAGCAGCTTGACAGGGGCGATTTCACCCCTCCACTTT. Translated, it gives CASSLTGAISPLHF.

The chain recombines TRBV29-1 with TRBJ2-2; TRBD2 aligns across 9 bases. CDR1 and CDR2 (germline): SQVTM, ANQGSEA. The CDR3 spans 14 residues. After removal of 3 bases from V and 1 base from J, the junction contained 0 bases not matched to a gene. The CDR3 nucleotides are TGCAGCGTTGATAGCGGGGGGAACACCGGGGAGCTGTTTTTT. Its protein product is CSVDSGGNTGELFF.